This T cell receptor beta chain was sequenced in a study of blood T cells in healthy people across ages. Study results and limitations: Fewer expanded clones and more diversity marked long-lived versus aged donors.

Ranging in age from roughly 6 to 90, the donors were healthy Caucasian individuals from Russia. Isolated per sample were at least 6 million PBMCs. This clonotype was observed a few times. Its antigen is undetermined. The use of a sample-barcoded 5' primer and a J-beta primer mix characterized a second PCR of about 6 to 11 cycles. MiXCR was run by TCRdb on the 5' RACE reads, yielding one entry per CDR3 protein. The sample gives about 1,400,000 distinct CDR3 sequences, approximately 42% of which show up once; 7.9% is in the top ten. V was cut by 5 bases and J by 6 bases, with 17 bases left in between. CDR1 is SGHTA and CDR2 is FQGNSA in the germline V gene. This CDR3 is built from 14 residues.

The receptor's source is a woman in her late teens or twenties in good health. V usage is TRBV7-2 and J usage is TRBJ2-7; perhaps TRBD1 as D (5 bases). The specimen was blood. Written as DNA, the CDR3 is TGTGCCAGCAGCCGGGCTCAGGGTTTGGGCGAGCAGTACTTC. Its protein is CASSRAQGLGEQYF.